The rows below give T cell receptor beta chains drawn from one sample of a study of immune characterization of retroperitoneal liposarcoma. TCRdb re-analysed the PCR reads in MiXCR, keeping a single row per CDR3 protein. This table holds about 6,600 distinct CDR3 sequences, about 29% found once. Sequencing was performed on tumor tissue. These receptors all come from a female donor with retroperitoneal liposarcoma. CDR3s include the opening cysteine and the closing phenylalanine or tryptophan. A D gene is named only where the DNA matches it firmly. A clone size is listed for some rows: how often the clone was seen (once, few, many), or a class if it is expanded.

CDR3: CASSESWTPAFF; DNA: TGCGCCAGCAGTGAGTCATGGACCCCGGCTTTCTTT; size: few; J: TRBJ1-1; D: -; V: TRBV10-1
CDR3: CASSSQGGGYNEQFF; DNA: TGTGCCAGCAGCTCACAGGGTGGGGGCTACAATGAGCAGTTCTTC; size: -; J: TRBJ2-1; D: -; V: TRBV11-1
CDR3: CASSYSRGTSGPSSYNEQFF; DNA: TGTGCCAGCAGTTACTCCCGAGGGACTAGCGGCCCGAGCTCCTACAATGAGCAGTTCTTC; size: -; J: TRBJ2-1; D: TRBD2; V: TRBV6-6
CDR3: CASSPGKAKMNTEAFF; DNA: TGTGCCAGCAGTCCCGGGAAGGCGAAGATGAACACTGAAGCTTTCTTT; size: many; J: TRBJ1-1; D: -; V: TRBV6-6
CDR3: CATSRDPGRGIHF; DNA: TGTGCCACCAGCAGAGATCCAGGCCGGGGGATCCACTTC; size: -; J: TRBJ2-1; D: -; V: TRBV15
CDR3: CASSESRGQYNEQFF; DNA: TGCGCCAGCAGTGAGTCGCGGGGGCAGTACAATGAGCAGTTCTTC; size: -; J: TRBJ2-1; D: -; V: TRBV10-1
CDR3: CASSDPDRGETGELFF; DNA: TGTGCCAGCAGTGATCCGGACAGGGGTGAAACCGGGGAGCTGTTTTTT; size: few; J: TRBJ2-2; D: TRBD1; V: TRBV25-1
CDR3: CASSRSSGEDTQYF; DNA: TGTGCCAGCAGCCGAAGCTCAGGGGAAGATACGCAGTATTTT; size: many; J: TRBJ2-3; D: -; V: TRBV7-8
CDR3: CASSIAGGSNEQFF; DNA: TGTGCCAGCAGTATAGCGGGAGGAAGTAATGAGCAGTTCTTC; size: -; J: TRBJ2-1; D: TRBD2; V: TRBV6-1
CDR3: CASSLRQGARETQYF; DNA: TGTGCCAGCAGTTTAAGGCAGGGGGCACGGGAGACCCAGTACTTC; size: -; J: TRBJ2-5; D: TRBD1; V: TRBV27
CDR3: CASSRTVSYEQYF; DNA: TGTGCCAGCAGTCGGACAGTTTCCTACGAGCAGTACTTC; size: few; J: TRBJ2-7; D: -; V: TRBV7-8
CDR3: CASSMDPEGYNEQFF; DNA: TGTGCCAGTAGTATGGACCCCGAAGGCTACAATGAGCAGTTCTTC; size: -; J: TRBJ2-1; D: -; V: TRBV19
CDR3: CASSLGGVVWEKLFF; DNA: TGTGCCAGCAGCTTAGGCGGGGTAGTCTGGGAAAAACTGTTTTTT; size: medium-sized; J: TRBJ1-4; D: -; V: TRBV7-2
CDR3: CASSLRRANEQYF; DNA: TGTGCCAGCAGTTTACGCCGCGCTAATGAGCAGTACTTC; size: -; J: TRBJ2-7; D: -; V: TRBV12-3/TRBV12-4
CDR3: CASQQGAKDTIYF; DNA: TGTGCCAGCCAACAGGGGGCTAAAGACACCATATATTTT; size: -; J: TRBJ1-3; D: TRBD1; V: TRBV12-3/TRBV12-4
CDR3: CASRSGTTQSYNEQFF; DNA: TGTGCCAGCAGGTCAGGGACTACACAGAGCTACAATGAGCAGTTCTTC; size: -; J: TRBJ2-1; D: TRBD2; V: TRBV6-1
CDR3: CATCGELDSYNEQFF; DNA: TGTGCCACCTGCGGGGAACTCGACTCCTACAATGAGCAGTTCTTC; size: -; J: TRBJ2-1; D: -; V: TRBV6-6
CDR3: CASSPTSGRGTDTQYF; DNA: TGCGCCAGCAGTCCTACTAGCGGGAGGGGCACAGATACGCAGTATTTT; size: -; J: TRBJ2-3; D: TRBD2; V: TRBV10-1
CDR3: CAREARGLTYEQYF; DNA: TGTGCCAGGGAGGCCCGTGGGCTCACCTACGAGCAGTACTTC; size: many; J: TRBJ2-7; D: -; V: TRBV11-3
CDR3: CATDKSAGYTDTQYF; DNA: TGTGCCACCGATAAGTCTGCGGGATACACAGATACGCAGTATTTT; size: many; J: TRBJ2-3; D: -; V: TRBV6-1
CDR3: CASSLFGGSSYNEQFF; DNA: TGTGCCAGCAGCCTCTTTGGAGGGAGCTCCTACAATGAGCAGTTCTTC; size: few; J: TRBJ2-1; D: -; V: TRBV7-8
CDR3: CASSLMGISGNTIYF; DNA: TGCGCCAGCAGCTTGATGGGAATCTCTGGAAACACCATATATTTT; size: -; J: TRBJ1-3; D: -; V: TRBV5-1
CDR3: CASSYQQQAANEQFF; DNA: TGTGCCAGCAGTTATCAACAACAGGCGGCTAATGAGCAGTTCTTC; size: few; J: TRBJ2-1; D: -; V: TRBV6-6
CDR3: CSARGTSGRAYEQYF; DNA: TGCAGTGCTCGAGGGACTAGCGGGAGGGCCTACGAGCAGTACTTC; size: -; J: TRBJ2-7; D: TRBD2; V: TRBV20-1
CDR3: CASSSGTSGRNEQFF; DNA: TGTGCCAGCAGTTCCGGGACTAGCGGGAGAAATGAGCAGTTCTTC; size: medium-sized; J: TRBJ2-1; D: TRBD2; V: TRBV6-1
CDR3: CASSPFEDSNSYGYTF; DNA: TGTGCCAGCAGTCCCTTCGAGGACAGTAATTCCTATGGCTACACCTTC; size: -; J: TRBJ1-2; D: -; V: TRBV6-1
CDR3: CASSVHSGANVLTF; DNA: TGTGCCAGCAGTGTTCACTCTGGGGCCAACGTCCTGACTTTC; size: few; J: TRBJ2-6; D: -; V: TRBV6-1
CDR3: CASSDQVGDTQYF; DNA: TGTGCCAGCAGTGATCAAGTTGGAGATACGCAGTATTTT; size: -; J: TRBJ2-3; D: -; V: TRBV6-1
CDR3: CASSVSGSGETQYF; DNA: TGCGCCAGCAGTGTTAGCGGGAGCGGGGAAACCCAGTACTTC; size: medium-sized; J: TRBJ2-5; D: TRBD2; V: TRBV10-1
CDR3: CASSYSFRSPLHF; DNA: TGTGCCAGCAGTTACTCGTTTCGCTCACCCCTCCACTTT; size: -; J: TRBJ1-6; D: -; V: TRBV6-5
CDR3: CASSEQGDGTDTQYF; DNA: TGTGCCAGCAGCGAGCAGGGTGACGGCACAGATACGCAGTATTTT; size: -; J: TRBJ2-3; D: -; V: TRBV6-4
CDR3: CASSVRATEVGEQFF; DNA: TGTGCCAGCAGCGTCCGGGCGACCGAGGTCGGCGAGCAGTTCTTC; size: few; J: TRBJ2-1; D: -; V: TRBV7-8
CDR3: CASSPLAGEPDTQYF; DNA: TGTGCCAGCAGCCCCCTAGCGGGAGAGCCAGATACGCAGTATTTT; size: -; J: TRBJ2-3; D: TRBD2; V: TRBV6-1
CDR3: CASSQDLGGGQTDTQYF; DNA: TGTGCCAGCAGCCAAGATCTTGGGGGAGGGCAGACAGATACGCAGTATTTT; size: once; J: TRBJ2-3; D: TRBD2; V: TRBV3-1
CDR3: CASSLRAGYEQIF; DNA: TGTGCCAGCAGCTTACGGGCAGGCTACGAGCAGATCTTC; size: few; J: TRBJ2-3; D: -; V: TRBV11-1
CDR3: CASSFSAGGNEKLFF; DNA: TGTGCCAGCAGCTTTTCGGCAGGGGGTAATGAAAAACTGTTTTTT; size: many; J: TRBJ1-4; D: TRBD1; V: TRBV7-2
CDR3: CAGGTGDYGYTF; DNA: TGTGCCGGGGGGACAGGGGACTATGGCTACACCTTC; size: -; J: TRBJ1-2; D: TRBD1; V: TRBV30
CDR3: CASSLVVGQSTDTQYF; DNA: TGCGCCAGCAGCTTGGTGGTGGGACAAAGCACAGATACGCAGTATTTT; size: many; J: TRBJ2-3; D: -; V: TRBV5-1
CDR3: CASSPGLASEQFF; DNA: TGTGCCAGCTCACCGGGACTAGCTTCTGAGCAGTTCTTC; size: -; J: TRBJ2-1; D: TRBD2; V: TRBV12-3/TRBV12-4
CDR3: CASSPLGGSKYEQFF; DNA: TGCGCCAGCAGCCCCCTGGGCGGGAGTAAATATGAGCAGTTCTTC; size: many; J: TRBJ2-1; D: TRBD2; V: TRBV4-1
CDR3: CASSRRIRGQAGNNEQYF; DNA: TGTGCCAGCAGCCGACGGATAAGGGGGCAAGCGGGAAACAACGAGCAGTACTTC; size: few; J: TRBJ2-7; D: -; V: TRBV14
CDR3: CASSQGGWTEAFF; DNA: TGTGCCAGCAGTCAAGGGGGTTGGACTGAAGCTTTCTTT; size: -; J: TRBJ1-1; D: -; V: TRBV6-1
CDR3: CASSPGQGIHESGELFF; DNA: TGTGCCAGCAGTCCGGGACAGGGTATTCATGAATCCGGGGAGCTGTTTTTT; size: few; J: TRBJ2-2; D: TRBD1; V: TRBV12-3/TRBV12-4
CDR3: CASSEQGGYTF; DNA: TGTGCCAGCAGTGAACAGGGCGGCTACACCTTC; size: -; J: TRBJ1-2; D: -; V: TRBV6-1
CDR3: CASVLTGGKYNEQFF; DNA: TGTGCTAGTGTCCTCACAGGGGGCAAGTACAATGAGCAGTTCTTC; size: once; J: TRBJ2-1; D: TRBD1; V: TRBV12-5
CDR3: CASSYPGLAGDYNEQYF; DNA: TGTGCCAGCAGTTACCCGGGACTAGCGGGAGACTACAATGAGCAGTACTTC; size: -; J: TRBJ2-7; D: TRBD2; V: TRBV6-6
CDR3: CASSMNRDPGFF; DNA: TGCGCCAGCAGCATGAACCGGGACCCTGGGTTCTTC; size: many; J: TRBJ2-1; D: -; V: TRBV5-1
CDR3: CASSEDSRVGVNYGYTF; DNA: TGTGCCAGCAGTGAGGACAGTCGGGTTGGGGTTAACTATGGCTACACCTTC; size: -; J: TRBJ1-2; D: -; V: TRBV12-3/TRBV12-4
CDR3: CASSFEGSGANVLTF; DNA: TGTGCCAGCAGTTTTGAGGGGTCTGGGGCCAACGTCCTGACTTTC; size: -; J: TRBJ2-6; D: -; V: TRBV27
CDR3: CASSTGTGSTDTQYF; DNA: TGTGCTAGCAGCACCGGGACAGGGAGCACAGATACGCAGTATTTT; size: few; J: TRBJ2-3; D: TRBD1; V: TRBV7-6
CDR3: CASKSGTSGPHPADTQYF; DNA: TGTGCCAGCAAAAGTGGGACTAGCGGGCCTCACCCCGCGGATACGCAGTATTTT; size: many; J: TRBJ2-3; D: TRBD2; V: TRBV27
CDR3: CASSEHGGTEQFF; DNA: TGTGCCAGCAGTGAACACGGAGGGACTGAGCAGTTCTTC; size: few; J: TRBJ2-1; D: -; V: TRBV6-1
CDR3: CSVETGDTQYF; DNA: TGCAGCGTTGAAACCGGGGATACGCAGTATTTT; size: few; J: TRBJ2-3; D: -; V: TRBV29-1